This T cell receptor (beta chain) came from a study of blood T cell repertoires in COVID-19 (dated by TCRdb to 2019 to 2021). Background on the whole study: Collaborator samples came from the United States, Italy and Spain and covered acute and convalescent phases of COVID-19. The material from the prospective study consisted of cDNA or gDNA derived from T cells, B-cell-depleted T cells, or PBMCs. Deeply sampled blood TCRbeta repertoires from subjects exposed to, actively infected with, or recovered from COVID-19 were included in the dataset. A freely available public database, intended as a resource for researchers studying the immune response to SARS-CoV-2, is where the repertoires were released. The samples were drawn from two sources: the first 160 participants of the ongoing ImmuneRACE study, and 1,000 to 1,500 subjects contributed by 6 global collaborators. Sample metadata almost always included a de-identified subject ID, COVID-19 status, age in years and sex. Where HLA class I and class II types were available, the types were taken from metadata supplied by the sample provider, not from assay-based typing. Overall results and qualifications from the work: The amount of clinical and demographic metadata varied by source and participant and was provided uncurated.

TCRbeta CDR3 regions were amplified from genomic DNA by means of the immunoSEQ Assay, a bias-controlled multiplex PCR. In the authors' own workflow: The number of nucleated cells in each sample was estimated by amplification of reference gene primers within the assay. To quantify the absolute abundance of each unique TCRbeta CDR3 rearrangement, sequence reads were collapsed and filtered. For each sample, productive Simpson clonality was calculated by taking the square root of Simpson's diversity index across productive rearrangements. Imported from immuneACCESS, the table was reduced by TCRdb to in-frame sequences with V and J called. These copies leave out some clones; in studies compared against another copy, an unresolved V gene accounts for under half, and the cause of the remainder is not known. D and trimming were read from the DNA, whereas the V and J calls and clone size are those reported in that table. This sample lists some 65,000 clones; about 90% were detected once. About a fifth of the sample is held by the ten biggest clonotypes.

Whole blood was collected in K2EDTA tubes by collaborating institutions according to the institutions' own protocols. For TCRbeta analysis, collaborators shipped samples as frozen whole blood, isolated PBMCs, or DNA extracted from either of those sample types. As to this clone: Its cognate antigen has yet to be identified. No much larger clone is present one base from it, and per-base qualities are unavailable.

Taken from cysteine to phenylalanine, the CDR3 has 13 residues. Only the CDR3 portion is preserved as DNA: 39 bases, with reading frame beginning at the first base. Taken from the germline V gene, the CDR1 and CDR2 loops are KGHSH and LQKENI. V gives up 2 bases and J gives up 4 bases, and the segment between their germline ends measures 8 bases. The chain is assembled from TRBV18 and TRBJ2-5, with a weak D call of TRBD2 (6 bases match). The sample was peripheral blood. This TCR was sampled from a woman aged 80 or over with active COVID-19. The sequenced DNA is TGTGCCAGCTCACCAAGTAGCGGAGAGACCCAGTACTTC. It specifies CASSPSSGETQYF.